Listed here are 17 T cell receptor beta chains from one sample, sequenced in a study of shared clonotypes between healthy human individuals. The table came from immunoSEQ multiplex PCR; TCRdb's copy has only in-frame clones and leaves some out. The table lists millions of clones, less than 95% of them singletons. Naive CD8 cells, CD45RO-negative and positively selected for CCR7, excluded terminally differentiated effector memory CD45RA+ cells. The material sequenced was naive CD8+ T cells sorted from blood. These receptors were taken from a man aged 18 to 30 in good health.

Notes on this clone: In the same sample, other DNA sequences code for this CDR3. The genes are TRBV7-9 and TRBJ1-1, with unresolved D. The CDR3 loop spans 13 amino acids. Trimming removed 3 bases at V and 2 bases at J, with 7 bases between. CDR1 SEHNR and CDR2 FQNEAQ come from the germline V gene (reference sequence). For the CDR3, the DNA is TGTGCCAGCAGCTTGAAAAGCAACACTGAAGCTTTCTTT. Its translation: CASSLKSNTEAFF.

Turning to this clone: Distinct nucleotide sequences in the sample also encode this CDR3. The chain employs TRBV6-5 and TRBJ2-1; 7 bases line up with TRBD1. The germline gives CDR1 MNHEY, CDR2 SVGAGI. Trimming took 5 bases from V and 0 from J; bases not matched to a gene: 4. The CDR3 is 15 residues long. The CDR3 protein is CASSPDRASYNEQFF. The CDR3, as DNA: TGTGCCAGCAGTCCCGACAGGGCCTCCTACAATGAGCAGTTCTTC.

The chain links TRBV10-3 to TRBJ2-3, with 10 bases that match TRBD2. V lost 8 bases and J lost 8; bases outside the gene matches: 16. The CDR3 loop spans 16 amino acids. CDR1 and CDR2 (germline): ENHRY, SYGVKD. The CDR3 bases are TGTGCCATCCAAGATTCGGCTAGCGGGGGAGGGGGTACGCAGTATTTT. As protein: CAIQDSASGGGGTQYF.

The CDR3 loop is CASSGTEDYEQYF. The CDR3 DNA reads TGTGCCAGCAGTGGGACAGAGGACTACGAGCAGTACTTC. V usage is TRBV2 and J usage is TRBJ2-7; D might be TRBD1 (6 bases). Germline V gives CDR1 SNHLY, CDR2 FYNNEI. The CDR3 covers 13 residues. The V end lost 4 bases, the J end lost 3 bases, and 10 bases lay between the germline ends.

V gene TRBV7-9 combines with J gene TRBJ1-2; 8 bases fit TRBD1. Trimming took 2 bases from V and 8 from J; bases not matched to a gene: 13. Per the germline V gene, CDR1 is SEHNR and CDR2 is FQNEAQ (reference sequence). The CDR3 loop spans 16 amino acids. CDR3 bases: TGTGCCAGCAGCTTATATCCCCCAGGGGGCGAAGGAGGCTACACCTTC. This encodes CASSLYPPGGEGGYTF.

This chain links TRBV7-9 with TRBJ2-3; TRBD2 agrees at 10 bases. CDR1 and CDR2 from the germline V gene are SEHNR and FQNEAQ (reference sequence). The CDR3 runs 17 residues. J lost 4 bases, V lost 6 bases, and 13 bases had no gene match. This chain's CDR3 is CASRSSNLAGVADTQYF. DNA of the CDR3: TGTGCCAGCAGATCGTCCAATCTAGCGGGGGTGGCAGATACGCAGTATTTT.

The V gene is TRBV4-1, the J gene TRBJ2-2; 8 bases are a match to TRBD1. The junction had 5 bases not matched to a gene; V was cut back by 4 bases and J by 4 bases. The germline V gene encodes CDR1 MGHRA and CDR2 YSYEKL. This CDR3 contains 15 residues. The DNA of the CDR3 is TGCGCCAGCAGCCCACGGACAGGGCTCACCGGGGAGCTGTTTTTT. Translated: CASSPRTGLTGELFF.

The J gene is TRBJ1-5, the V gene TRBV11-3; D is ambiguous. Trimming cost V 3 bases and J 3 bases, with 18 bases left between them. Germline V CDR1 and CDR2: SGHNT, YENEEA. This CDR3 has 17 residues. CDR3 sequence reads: CASSLDSDTYFNQPQHF. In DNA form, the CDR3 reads TGTGCCAGCAGCTTGGACTCCGACACTTACTTCAATCAGCCCCAGCATTTT.

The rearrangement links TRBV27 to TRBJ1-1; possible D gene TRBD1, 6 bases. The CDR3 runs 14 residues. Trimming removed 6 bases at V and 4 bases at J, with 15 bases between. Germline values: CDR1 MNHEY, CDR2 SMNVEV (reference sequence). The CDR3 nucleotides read TGTGCCAGCAGGACGGGAGGGGGGGGCACTGAAGCTTTCTTT. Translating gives CASRTGGGGTEAFF.

This CDR3 reads CASSQGLLESGELFF. For the CDR3, the DNA is TGCGCCAGCAGCCAAGGGTTATTAGAGTCCGGGGAGCTGTTTTTT. This rearrangement joins TRBV4-3 to TRBJ2-2, with unresolved D. This CDR3 spans 15 amino acids. Germline assignment: CDR1 LGHNA and CDR2 YSLEER. Trimming removed 1 base from V and 6 bases from J, with 12 bases in between.

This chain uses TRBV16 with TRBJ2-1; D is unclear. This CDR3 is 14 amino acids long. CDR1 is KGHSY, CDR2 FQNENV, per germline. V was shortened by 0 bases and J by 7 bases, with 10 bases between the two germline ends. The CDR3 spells CASSQSIRSNEQFF. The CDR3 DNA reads TGTGCCAGCAGCCAATCTATCCGGTCGAATGAGCAGTTCTTC.

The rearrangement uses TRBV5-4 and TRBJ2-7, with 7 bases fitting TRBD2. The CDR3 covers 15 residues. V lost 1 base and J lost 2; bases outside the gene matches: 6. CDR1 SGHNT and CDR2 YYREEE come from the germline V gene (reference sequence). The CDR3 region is CASSLRGGVAYEQYF. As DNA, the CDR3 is TGTGCCAGCAGCTTGCGTGGGGGGGTTGCCTACGAGCAGTACTTC.

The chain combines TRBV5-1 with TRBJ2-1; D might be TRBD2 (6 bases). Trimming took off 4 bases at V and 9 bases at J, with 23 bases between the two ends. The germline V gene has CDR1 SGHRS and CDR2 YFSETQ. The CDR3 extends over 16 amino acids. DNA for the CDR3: TGCGCCAGCAGCCCCGAGGCGGGGCAAAGCTGGGGTGAGCAGTTCTTC. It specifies CASSPEAGQSWGEQFF. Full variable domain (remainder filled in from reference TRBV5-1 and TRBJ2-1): KAGVTQTPRYLIKTRGQQVTLSCSPISGHRSVSWYQQTPGQGLQFLFEYFSETQRNKGNFPGRFSGRQFSNSRSEMNVSTLELGDSALYLCASSPEAGQSWGEQFFGPGTRLTVL.

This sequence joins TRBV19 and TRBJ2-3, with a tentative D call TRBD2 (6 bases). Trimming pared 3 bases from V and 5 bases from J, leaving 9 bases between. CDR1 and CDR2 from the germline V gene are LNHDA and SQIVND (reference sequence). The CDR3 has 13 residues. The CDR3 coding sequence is TGTGCCAGTAGTATGATGGGGGGAGATACGCAGTATTTT. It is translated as CASSMMGGDTQYF.

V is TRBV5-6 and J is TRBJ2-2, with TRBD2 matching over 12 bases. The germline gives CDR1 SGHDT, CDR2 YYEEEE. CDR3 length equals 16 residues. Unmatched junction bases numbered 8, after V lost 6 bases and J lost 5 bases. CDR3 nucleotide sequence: TGTGCCAGCATATTAACCGGGACTAGCGGGACCGGGGAGCTGTTTTTT. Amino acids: CASILTGTSGTGELFF.

CDR3 amino acids: CASSLGFFPDWDPATGELFF. CDR3 DNA sequence: TGTGCCAGCAGCTTAGGGTTTTTCCCTGATTGGGACCCCGCCACCGGGGAGCTGTTTTTT. The chain recombines TRBV7-6 with TRBJ2-2; D may correspond to TRBD1 or TRBD2 (5 bases each). V was clipped by 1 base and J by 4 bases, with 25 bases between them. The germline gives CDR1 SGHVS, CDR2 FNYEAQ. CDR3 size: 20 residues.

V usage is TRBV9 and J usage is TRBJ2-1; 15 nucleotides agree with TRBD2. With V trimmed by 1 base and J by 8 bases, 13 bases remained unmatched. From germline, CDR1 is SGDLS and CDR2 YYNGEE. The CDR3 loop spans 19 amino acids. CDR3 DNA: TGTGCCAGCAGCGTAAAAGTGGGACTAGCGGGGGGACCCCACGATGAGCAGTTCTTC. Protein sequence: CASSVKVGLAGGPHDEQFF.